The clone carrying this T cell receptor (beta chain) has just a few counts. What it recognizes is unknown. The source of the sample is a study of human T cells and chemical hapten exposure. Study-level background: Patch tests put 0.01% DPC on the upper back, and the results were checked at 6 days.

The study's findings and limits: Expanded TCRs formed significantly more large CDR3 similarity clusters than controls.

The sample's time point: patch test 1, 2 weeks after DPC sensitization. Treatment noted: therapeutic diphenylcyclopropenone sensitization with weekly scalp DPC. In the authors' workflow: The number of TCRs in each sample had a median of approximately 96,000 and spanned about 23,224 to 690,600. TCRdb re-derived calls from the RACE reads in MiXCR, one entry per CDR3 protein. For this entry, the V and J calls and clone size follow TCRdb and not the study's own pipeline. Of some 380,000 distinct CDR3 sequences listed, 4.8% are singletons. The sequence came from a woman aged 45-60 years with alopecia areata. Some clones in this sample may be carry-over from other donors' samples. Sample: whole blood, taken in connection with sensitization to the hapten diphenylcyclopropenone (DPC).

CDR3: CASSSSGVGGGTEAFF. DNA of the CDR3: TGTGCCAGCAGCTCCTCAGGAGTCGGGGGAGGCACTGAAGCTTTCTTT. The J gene is TRBJ1-1, the V gene TRBV7-3; the D gene is possibly TRBD1 (5 bases). CDR3 size: 16 residues. The V gene lost 4 bases and the J gene lost 4 bases, with 19 bases spanning the gap. Germline V gene data show CDR1 as SGHTA and CDR2 as FQGTGA.